This TCR beta chain was retrieved from a study of shared clonotypes between healthy human individuals. The data were produced by immunoSEQ multiplex PCR, yet TCRdb's version contains in-frame clones alone and is incomplete. The table lists millions of clones, roughly 92% of them singletons. Turning to this clone: The antigen is unknown.

From germline, CDR1 is SGHRS and CDR2 YFSETQ. Between the trimmed V and J ends, which lost 4 bases and 6 bases, there was a span of 8 bases. The CDR3 spans 13 residues. Broader study findings: Sorted-subset sequencing, rarefaction showed, was incomplete despite large depth. Only blood was sampled; tissue repertoires likely differ.

The sequenced sample was naive CD4+ T cells sorted from blood. Subset denoted: CD45RA+ positively selected. The clonotype was recovered from a young man in good health. V is TRBV5-1 and J is TRBJ1-6, with no clear D. The CDR3 DNA is TGCGCCAGCAGCCGCAACTCTAATTCACCCCTCCACTTT. Its translation is CASSRNSNSPLHF.